Presented here are 27 T cell receptor beta chains from one specimen sequenced in a study of cytomegalovirus exposure and HLA in healthy donors. The PCR had 60 Vbeta and 13 Jbeta primers. Some clones are missing from TCRdb's copy, which holds only in-frame ones; the method was immunoSEQ multiplex PCR. There are 140,000 to 150,000 clones in the sample, with around 1.5% held by the top ten. The sequencing sample was made of PBMCs. Source of these receptors: a woman between 45 and 60 years old in good health and CMV-seronegative.

The chain is built from TRBV28 and TRBJ2-7; TRBD1 matches at 11 bases. V trimming: 6 bases; J trimming: 2 bases; junction bases outside the gene matches: 3. CDR1 is MDHEN and CDR2 is SYDVKM in the germline V gene. CDR3 length equals 14 residues. For the CDR3, the DNA is TGTGCCAGCAGAGGGGGACAGGGGGCCTACGAGCAGTACTTC. This encodes CASRGGQGAYEQYF. Drawing the rest from reference TRBV28 and TRBJ2-7, the complete variable domain is DVKVTQSSRYLVKRTGEKVFLECVQDMDHENMFWYRQDPGLGLRLIYFSYDVKMKEKGDIPEGYSVSREKKERFSLILESASTNQTSMYLCASRGGQGAYEQYFGPGTRLTVT.

The chain joins TRBV28 to TRBJ2-7, with D maybe TRBD2 (5 bases). The V gene lost 5 bases and the J gene lost 2 bases, with 16 bases spanning the gap. This CDR3 comprises 15 residues. The germline CDR1 and CDR2 sequences are MDHEN and SYDVKM. In nucleotides, the CDR3 is TGTGCCAGCAGTCGCCCTAGCAGCGGCGCCTACGAGCAGTACTTC. Its protein product is CASSRPSSGAYEQYF.

The chain couples TRBV5-1 to TRBJ1-2; 9 bases align to TRBD1. This CDR3 has 17 amino acids. The V gene's germline CDR1 is SGHRS and CDR2 YFSETQ. The junction had 19 bases not matched to a gene; V was cut back by 8 bases and J by 5 bases. The CDR3 sequence: CARKAGTGPVTLYGYTF. DNA of the CDR3: TGCGCCAGAAAAGCCGGGACAGGGCCCGTCACCCTATATGGCTACACCTTC.

The genes are TRBV11-2 and TRBJ1-2; 7 bases map to TRBD1. The CDR3 is 14 amino acids. The V gene end was trimmed by 1 base and the J gene end by 10 bases; junction bases not matched to a gene: 9. CDR1 is SGHAT, CDR2 FQNNGV, per germline. Here the CDR3 reads CASSLVQGIKAYTF. CDR3 nucleotide sequence: TGTGCCAGCAGCTTAGTACAGGGGATCAAGGCCTACACCTTC.

The chain links TRBV19 to TRBJ1-2; D might be TRBD1 (6 bases). This CDR3 has 14 residues. Trimming removed 5 bases at V and 6 bases at J, with 16 bases between. The germline V gene encodes CDR1 LNHDA and CDR2 SQIVND (reference sequence). CDR3 loop: CASSWEQGRNGYTF. Written as DNA, the CDR3 is TGTGCCAGTAGTTGGGAACAGGGTAGAAATGGCTACACCTTC. Based on the CDR3 plus reference TRBV19 and TRBJ1-2, the full variable domain is DGGITQSPKYLFRKEGQNVTLSCEQNLNHDAMYWYRQDPGQGLRLIYYSQIVNDFQKGDIAEGYSVSREKKESFPLTVTSAQKNPTAFYLCASSWEQGRNGYTFGSGTRLTVV.

The V call is TRBV28, the J call TRBJ2-7, with 10 bases matching TRBD1. The CDR3 is 14 residues long. J gave up 0 bases and V 6 bases, and 2 bases lay outside the gene matches. Germline CDR1 and CDR2: MDHEN and SYDVKM. CDR3 sequence: CASRGTGVSYEQYF. CDR3 nucleotide sequence: TGTGCCAGCAGGGGGACAGGGGTCTCCTACGAGCAGTACTTC.

The chain employs TRBV4-2 and TRBJ1-5, with TRBD1 as a possible D gene (5 bases). V dropped 1 base and J dropped 3 bases, with 10 bases sitting between them. This CDR3 is 15 amino acids long. The germline V gene has CDR1 LGHNA and CDR2 YNFKEQ. The CDR3 region has the DNA TGTGCCAGCAGCCAAGGGTTAGGGGACAATCAGCCCCAGCATTTT. It translates to CASSQGLGDNQPQHF.

V gene TRBV4-1 combines with J gene TRBJ1-2, with D tentatively TRBD1 (5 bases). Germline V lookup: CDR1 MGHRA, CDR2 YSYEKL. The CDR3 extends over 15 amino acids. The V gene lost 3 bases and the J gene lost 7 bases, with 18 bases spanning the gap. The CDR3 sequence: CASSHGGTADSGYTF. The CDR3, as DNA: TGCGCCAGCAGCCACGGAGGGACCGCGGATTCTGGCTACACCTTC.

The V gene is TRBV20-1, the J gene TRBJ2-1; D ambiguous. The CDR3 is made up of 11 amino acids. Germline values: CDR1 DFQATT, CDR2 SNEGSKA (reference sequence). V was cut by 3 bases and J by 7 bases, with 7 bases left in between. The CDR3: CSASLLNEQFF. The CDR3 coding sequence is TGCAGTGCTAGCTTGTTGAATGAGCAGTTCTTC.

This chain connects TRBV29-1 to TRBJ1-3; D not certain. Germline lookup yields CDR1 SQVTM and CDR2 ANQGSEA. This CDR3 spans 13 amino acids. V lost 6 bases to trimming and J lost 0 bases, with 9 bases between them. The CDR3 protein is CSVLRNSGNTIYF. The CDR3 bases are TGCAGCGTCCTCAGGAACTCTGGAAACACCATATATTTT.

The chain couples TRBV4-1 to TRBJ1-6, with D possibly TRBD1 on 6 matching bases. The CDR3 spans 15 residues. Trimming removed 6 bases at V and 7 bases at J, with 16 bases between. CDR1 MGHRA and CDR2 YSYEKL come from the germline V gene. The CDR3 spells CASRPHRDTNSPLHF. CDR3 nucleotides: TGCGCCAGCAGACCTCACCGGGACACAAATTCACCCCTCCACTTT.

The J gene is TRBJ1-2, the V gene TRBV6-1, with D possibly matching TRBD1 (5 bases). The length of the CDR3 is 14 residues. Germline CDR1 and CDR2: MNHNS and SASEGT. With 0 bases removed from V and 5 bases from J, the gap between germline ends came to 10 bases. CDR3 in amino acids: CASSEAGALYGYTF. CDR3 DNA: TGTGCCAGCAGTGAAGCAGGGGCCCTATATGGCTACACCTTC.

The V call is TRBV5-1, the J call TRBJ2-3; the match to TRBD1 covers 8 bases. CDR3 length: 13 residues. V shed 4 bases, J shed 7 bases, and the junction held 5 bases outside the gene matches. CDR1 SGHRS and CDR2 YFSETQ come from the germline V gene. CDR3 coding DNA: TGCGCCAGCAGCCGTCAGGGGGCTAATACGCAGTATTTT. Amino acids: CASSRQGANTQYF.

This chain links TRBV19 with TRBJ2-7; 9 bases map to TRBD1. Germline values: CDR1 LNHDA, CDR2 SQIVND (reference sequence). The junction had 8 bases not matched to a gene; V was cut back by 3 bases and J by 5 bases. This CDR3 is 15 amino acids long. CDR3: CASSIFRDRAHEQYF. The CDR3 DNA sequence: TGTGCCAGTAGTATCTTCCGGGACAGGGCCCACGAGCAGTACTTC.

The gene calls are TRBV5-1 and TRBJ2-7; D not certain. Trimming removed 0 bases at V and 4 bases at J, with 8 bases between. CDR3 length equals 13 residues. Germline CDR1 is SGHRS and CDR2 is YFSETQ. CDR3 sequence: CASSLGHRYEQYF. The CDR3 DNA reads as TGCGCCAGCAGCTTGGGGCACAGATACGAGCAGTACTTC.

This rearrangement joins TRBV6-5 to TRBJ1-3; 9 nucleotides line up with TRBD1. Unmatched junction bases numbered 4, after V lost 6 bases and J lost 1 base. Germline CDR1 reads MNHEY; CDR2 reads SVGAGI. This CDR3 comprises 15 residues. CDR3 sequence reads: CASRGQGLSGNTIYF. The CDR3, as DNA: TGTGCCAGCAGGGGACAGGGATTATCTGGAAACACCATATATTTT.

This rearrangement joins TRBV9 to TRBJ1-6; tentative D call: TRBD1 (6 bases). This CDR3 spans 15 amino acids. V was pared by 0 bases and J by 7 bases, with 11 bases between. Germline V gene data show CDR1 as SGDLS and CDR2 as YYNGEE. The CDR3 nucleotides read TGTGCCAGCAGCGTAGGGGGGCTGGGAAATTCACCCCTCCACTTT. Its protein product is CASSVGGLGNSPLHF.

This chain uses TRBV11-2 with TRBJ2-7; the match to TRBD2 covers 7 bases. V shed 0 bases and J 0 bases; nucleotides not matched to a gene: 8. The CDR3 is 17 amino acids. Germline V gives CDR1 SGHAT, CDR2 FQNNGV. The CDR3 here is CASSLEIPAGISYEQYF. CDR3 DNA: TGTGCCAGCAGCTTAGAAATTCCAGCGGGGATCTCCTACGAGCAGTACTTC.

This rearrangement joins TRBV6-6 to TRBJ2-3; 7 bases match TRBD1. The V and J ends lost 7 bases and 0 bases, in that order; junction bases with no gene match: 7. Germline-derived CDR1 and CDR2 are MNHNY and SVGAGI (reference sequence). The CDR3 covers 15 residues. The CDR3 sequence: CASTQKQGSTDTQYF. The CDR3 DNA follows: TGTGCCAGCACCCAAAAACAGGGGAGCACAGATACGCAGTATTTT.

The V gene is TRBV7-3, the J gene TRBJ2-3; D perhaps matches TRBD2 (6 bases). This CDR3 contains 15 residues. Trimming took 3 bases from V and 0 from J, leaving 10 bases between them. The germline V gene encodes CDR1 SGHTA and CDR2 FQGTGA. DNA for the CDR3: TGTGCCAGCAGCTTTAGCGGTACTAGCACAGATACGCAGTATTTT. Encoded protein: CASSFSGTSTDTQYF. Supplemented by reference TRBV7-3 and TRBJ2-3, the full variable domain reads GAGVSQTPSNKVTEKGKYVELRCDPISGHTALYWYRQSLGQGPEFLIYFQGTGAADDSGLPNDRFFAVRPEGSVSTLKIQRTERGDSAVYLCASSFSGTSTDTQYFGPGTRLTVL.

This chain joins TRBV2 and TRBJ2-3; D gene ambiguous. Trimming cost V 2 bases and J 0 bases, with 6 bases left between them. Germline-derived CDR1 and CDR2 are SNHLY and FYNNEI. CDR3 length: 14 amino acids. In DNA, the CDR3 is TGTGCCAGCAGTGAATATACTAGCACAGATACGCAGTATTTT. Translating gives CASSEYTSTDTQYF.

The CDR3 DNA sequence: TGTGCCAGCAGCGTAGTTAAAAATTGGGACAGAGGAGTTAAAGGATATGGCTACACCTTC. Translating it yields CASSVVKNWDRGVKGYGYTF. This sequence joins TRBV9 and TRBJ1-2, with 7 bases aligning to TRBD1. Germline assignment: CDR1 SGDLS and CDR2 YYNGEE. Trimming at V came to 0 bases and at J to 5 bases, leaving 22 bases not matched to a gene. The length of the CDR3 is 20 residues.

The chain couples TRBV5-5 to TRBJ1-2, with 7 bases fitting TRBD1. The CDR3 runs to 13 residues. After removal of 4 bases from V and 7 bases from J, the junction contained 7 bases not matched to a gene. Germline CDR1 reads SGHKS; CDR2 reads YYEKEE (reference sequence). The CDR3 DNA reads TGTGCCAGCAGCCCTGAGACAGGGATTGGCTACACCTTC. Protein product: CASSPETGIGYTF.

The chain has TRBV4-2 and TRBJ2-2; 8 bases agree with TRBD2. V trimming: 7 bases; J trimming: 2 bases; junction bases outside the gene matches: 6. CDR1 and CDR2 (germline): LGHNA, YNFKEQ. The CDR3 totals 15 residues. The CDR3 nucleotides are TGTGCCAGCAATCGGGGGGGTATAAACACCGGGGAGCTGTTTTTT. Its translation: CASNRGGINTGELFF.

CDR3 amino acids: CASSSLGTGGTDTQYF. CDR3 nucleotide sequence: TGTGCCAGCAGCTCACTTGGGACAGGGGGCACAGATACGCAGTATTTT. V is TRBV11-2 and J is TRBJ2-3, with TRBD1 matching over 10 bases. The CDR3 is made up of 16 amino acids. Germline-derived CDR1 and CDR2 are SGHAT and FQNNGV. Trimming took 4 bases from V and 1 from J; bases not matched to a gene: 5.

The chain uses TRBV5-1 and TRBJ2-7; 7 bases match TRBD1. Germline values: CDR1 SGHRS, CDR2 YFSETQ. Trimming cost V 3 bases and J 0 bases; bases outside gene matches: 3. The CDR3 runs 14 residues. The CDR3, as DNA: TGCGCCAGCAGCTCGCGGACAGGCTCCTACGAGCAGTACTTC. Translation gives CASSSRTGSYEQYF.

The V call is TRBV18, the J call TRBJ1-2, with D perhaps TRBD1 (6 bases). The germline V gene has CDR1 KGHSH and CDR2 LQKENI. The CDR3 totals 14 residues. V gave up 1 base and J gave up 5 bases, with 11 bases separating them. CDR3 nucleotide sequence: TGTGCCAGCTCACCACGGCAGGGGACGTATGGCTACACCTTC. Its protein is CASSPRQGTYGYTF.